This TCR beta chain originates from a study of preoperative IRX-2 immunotherapy in early breast cancer. Treatment described: preoperative locoregional IRX-2 cytokine immunotherapy. Patients received preoperative, locoregional IRX-2 cytokine immunotherapy in a phase Ib study. Measured with immunoSEQ multiplex PCR; TCRdb has only the in-frame clones, and not every one. The data hold some 19,000 clones, with around 81% observed a single time. The V segment lost 5 bases and the J segment 0 bases; nucleotides outside the gene matches: 4. Germline lookup yields CDR1 SGHNT and CDR2 YENEEA. The CDR3 extends over 16 amino acids.

The clonotype was recovered from a human donor with breast cancer. Specimen: lymph node tissue, collected after IRX-2 immunotherapy. V is TRBV11-3 and J is TRBJ2-4, with 10 bases that match TRBD2. The CDR3 here is CASSDLAGVAKNIQYF. As DNA, the CDR3 is TGTGCCAGCAGCGACCTAGCGGGGGTAGCCAAAAACATTCAGTACTTC.